This entry lists 16 T cell receptor beta chains sequenced from one sample in a study of regulatory T cells in long-lasting Graves disease. To make TCR beta libraries, researchers used iRepertoire HTBI primers and Arm-PCR of CDR3 regions. MiXCR, applied by TCRdb to the multiplex PCR reads, yields one record per CDR3 protein. The table shows approximately 440,000 distinct CDR3 sequences, with less than 25% occurring only once. The time point denotes: persistent/refractory GD, antithyroid drugs over 5 years with positive TRAb. PBMC RNA was the source of the TCR library. The source material was peripheral blood mononuclear cells (PBMCs), sampled when the disease was refractory, from a patient treated with antithyroid drugs. Receptor source: a female donor with Graves disease.

This clonotype was found many times. CDR3 in amino acids: CASSLGARQTQETQYF. CDR3 nucleotides: TGTGCCAGCAGTTTGGGAGCCCGGCAGACCCAAGAGACCCAGTACTTC. The chain couples TRBV12-3 or TRBV12-4 to TRBJ2-5, with D tentatively TRBD2 (5 bases). CDR3 length: 16 amino acids. V dropped 3 bases and J dropped 1 base, with 15 bases sitting between them.

V gene TRBV12-3 or TRBV12-4 combines with J gene TRBJ1-6; D remains unclear. Trimming stripped 6 bases from V and 5 bases from J, with 8 bases between. The CDR3 is made up of 13 amino acids. CDR3 region: CASSVRDNSPLHF. CDR3 sequence (DNA): TGTGCCAGCAGCGTTCGGGATAATTCACCCCTCCACTTT.

This clonotype turned up a few times. V usage is TRBV6-2 or TRBV6-3 and J usage is TRBJ2-2, with D maybe TRBD2 (6 bases). Germline V gene lookup returns CDR1 MNHEY and CDR2 SVGEGT. This CDR3 contains 17 residues. V gave up 6 bases and J gave up 7 bases, with 24 bases separating them. CDR3 protein: CASSPTSLFFRNGELFF. CDR3 bases: TGTGCCAGCAGCCCGACTAGTCTGTTTTTTCGTAACGGGGAGCTGTTTTTT.

This clonotype was counted many times. The chain recombines TRBV2 with TRBJ1-6, with D perhaps matching TRBD1 (6 bases). Germline V CDR1 and CDR2: SNHLY, FYNNEI. CDR3 length: 16 amino acids. Trimming pared 5 bases from V and 9 bases from J, leaving 20 bases between. The CDR3 nucleotides are TGTGCCAGCAGTCGACAGGCGGGTCCGGCGGGTTCACCCCTCCACTTT. Its protein product is CASSRQAGPAGSPLHF.

The chain joins TRBV7-9 to TRBJ1-2; 8 nucleotides align to TRBD1. Germline V lookup: CDR1 SEHNR, CDR2 FQNEAQ (reference sequence). This CDR3 has 15 amino acids. J was trimmed by 6 bases and V by 1 base; bases with no gene match: 7. CDR3 in DNA: TGTGCCAGCAGCTTAGAGTTTCCGGGACAGGATGGCTACACCTTC. The encoded protein is CASSLEFPGQDGYTF.

This clonotype was seen only once. The V call is TRBV27, the J call TRBJ1-5; 7 positions agree with TRBD1. The CDR3 has 15 residues. V lost 5 bases and J lost 8; bases outside the gene matches: 12. The V gene's germline CDR1 is MNHEY and CDR2 SMNVEV (reference sequence). This CDR3 reads CASSPSDRLVEPQHF. The CDR3 DNA is TGTGCCAGCAGTCCCTCGGACAGGTTGGTCGAGCCCCAGCATTTT.

This clonotype was seen at least ten times. The gene calls are TRBV3-1 and TRBJ1-1, with D uncertain. CDR1 is LGHDT, CDR2 YNNKEL, per germline (reference sequence). The CDR3 runs to 15 residues. The V end was cut by 2 bases, the J end by 5 bases, with 15 bases between. CDR3 region: CASSQRQATGTEAFF. CDR3 nucleotides: TGTGCCAGCAGCCAACGGCAAGCCACCGGAACTGAAGCTTTCTTT.

This clonotype occurred a few times. The chain employs TRBV27 and TRBJ1-1; TRBD1 is a possible D gene (6 bases). V was trimmed by 6 bases and J by 0 bases, leaving 11 bases between them. Germline V lookup: CDR1 MNHEY, CDR2 SMNVEV (reference sequence). The CDR3 runs to 14 residues. The CDR3 coding sequence is TGTGCCAGCAGCACAGGGAGCATGAACACTGAAGCTTTCTTT. Translated, it gives CASSTGSMNTEAFF.

This clonotype was detected a few times. J is TRBJ1-1 and V is TRBV27; D remains ambiguous. The V end lost 8 bases, the J end lost 4 bases, and 20 bases lay between the germline ends. The CDR3 is 15 residues long. The germline CDR1 and CDR2 sequences are MNHEY and SMNVEV (reference sequence). The CDR3 DNA is TGTGCCAGCTCTTCTGGCTTGGGCCGAAGCACTGAAGCTTTCTTT. Its protein product is CASSSGLGRSTEAFF.

The chain recombines TRBV15 with TRBJ1-1; D perhaps matches TRBD1 (5 bases). V was shortened by 0 bases and J by 5 bases, with 10 bases between the two germline ends. Germline values: CDR1 LNHNV, CDR2 YYDKDF (reference sequence). The CDR3 extends over 14 amino acids. DNA for the CDR3: TGTGCCACCAGCAGAGAATATGGGGGGACTGAAGCTTTCTTT. Translated, it gives CATSREYGGTEAFF.

This clonotype showed up many times. This chain joins TRBV2 and TRBJ2-7; 7 nucleotides match TRBD1. Trimming cost V 8 bases and J 0 bases; bases outside gene matches: 7. CDR3 length: 14 residues. Germline CDR1 SNHLY, CDR2 FYNNEI. The DNA for the CDR3 is TGTGCCAGCCGCCGCGGACAGGACTCCTACGAGCAGTACTTC. Translated: CASRRGQDSYEQYF.

This clonotype has only a few counts. The rearrangement links TRBV5-1 to TRBJ2-5, with D tentatively TRBD1 (7 bases). Trimming took off 5 bases at V and 4 bases at J, with 18 bases between the two ends. CDR3 size: 15 residues. Germline assignment: CDR1 SGHRS and CDR2 YFSETQ. This CDR3 is CASRTGRTGRETQYF. The CDR3 bases are TGCGCCAGCAGGACAGGGAGGACCGGCAGAGAGACCCAGTACTTC.

This clonotype was seen only a few times. This chain joins TRBV6-1 and TRBJ1-1; weak D call: TRBD1 (6 bases). This CDR3 is built from 14 residues. Germline loops: CDR1 MNHNS, CDR2 SASEGT. Trimming took 7 bases from V and 5 from J, leaving 17 bases between them. In DNA, the CDR3 is TGTGCCAGCACCGAGGGGGTAGAAGGGACTGAAGCTTTCTTT. This encodes CASTEGVEGTEAFF.

The gene calls are TRBV29-1 and TRBJ2-2; the D is unclear. The ends were cut back, 3 bases at V and 1 base at J, with 6 bases in the middle. The CDR3 consists of 13 residues. Per germline, CDR1 SQVTM and CDR2 ANQGSEA. The CDR3 bases are TGCAGCGTTGATAGACTGAACACCGGGGAGCTGTTTTTT. It translates to CSVDRLNTGELFF.

Only a few counts were recorded for this clonotype. This rearrangement joins TRBV5-1 to TRBJ1-1, with D possibly TRBD1 on 5 matching bases. Per germline, CDR1 SGHRS and CDR2 YFSETQ. The ends were cut back, 4 bases at V and 1 base at J, with 11 bases in the middle. The CDR3 sequence is 14 residues long. CDR3 protein: CASSARQQNTEAFF. CDR3 DNA: TGCGCCAGCAGCGCCAGACAGCAGAACACTGAAGCTTTCTTT.

This clonotype was counted only a few times. The CDR3 is CASSLVYRTGDLNSGANVLTF. The CDR3 DNA sequence: TGTGCCAGCAGCTTAGTGTACAGGACAGGGGACCTAAACTCTGGGGCCAACGTCCTGACTTTC. The chain links TRBV11-2 to TRBJ2-6; 9 bases fit TRBD1. Germline trimming cut 1 base from V and 0 bases from J; bases unmatched to any gene: 13. The CDR3 contains 21 residues. From germline, CDR1 is SGHAT and CDR2 FQNNGV.